Sequencing of this T cell receptor (beta chain) was carried out in a study of CD8 T cells in Susac syndrome. Germline V gene lookup returns CDR1 SEHNR and CDR2 FQNEAQ (reference sequence). The ends were cut back, 1 base at V and 4 bases at J, with 10 bases in the middle. The CDR3 runs 14 residues. Reverse transcription used roughly 0.5 to 1 ug RNA and random hexamers. Amplification of TCR beta CDR3 by immunoSEQ multiplex PCR spanned 54 Vbeta and 13 Jbeta. TCRdb reanalysed the immunoSEQ multiplex PCR reads using MiXCR and keeps one entry per CDR3 protein. The table shows tens of thousands of distinct CDR3 sequences, with 90% to 95% occurring only once.

The sequenced material came from CD8+ T cells from PBMCs. This sequence originates from a human donor in good health. The J gene is TRBJ1-1, the V gene TRBV7-9, with D uncertain. The CDR3 region is CASSLGDIFTEAFF. The DNA of the CDR3 is TGTGCCAGCAGCTTAGGAGACATCTTCACTGAAGCTTTCTTT. The full variable domain, its missing parts supplied by reference TRBV7-9 and TRBJ1-1, is DTGVSQNPRHKITKRGQNVTFRCDPISEHNRLYWYRQTLGQGPEFLTYFQNEAQLEKSRLLSDRFSAERPKGSFSTLEIQRTEQGDSAMYLCASSLGDIFTEAFFGQGTRLTVV.